This T cell receptor (beta chain) was sequenced for a study of shared clonotypes between healthy human individuals. Overall study findings and caveats: The study found roughly 5% of naive CD4 clonotypes shared across a handful of donors. Unshared clonotypes carried lower generation probabilities than those common to all four donors. Rarefaction showed that sequencing of sorted subsets was incomplete (despite large depth).

The CDR3 has 15 amino acids. V was pared by 5 bases and J by 2 bases, with 7 bases of the junction left unmatched. Germline V gene data show CDR1 as SEHNR and CDR2 as FQNEAQ (reference sequence). This clone was counted a single time. Its antigen is not identified. Produced via immunoSEQ multiplex PCR; TCRdb's table is partial and in-frame only. The repertoire includes fewer than 1.6 million clones, approximately 98.5% of them detected once, and 0.3% to 0.45% sits in the top ten. The receptor was derived from a man aged 30 to 45 in good health. The chain combines TRBV7-9 with TRBJ1-2; 8 positions agree with TRBD1. The sample comprised naive CD4+ T cells sorted from blood. Subset defined: CD45RA+ positively selected. The CDR3 nucleotides are TGTGCCAGCAGCAAGACAGGGGCTACGAACTATGGCTACACCTTC. It codes for CASSKTGATNYGYTF.